The clone carrying this T cell receptor (beta chain) was seen repeatedly, ten times or more. These data originate in a study of regulatory T cells in long-lasting Graves disease. Library construction for TCR beta used iRepertoire HTBI primers and Arm-PCR of CDR3 regions. TCRdb called the multiplex PCR reads again in MiXCR, with one record for every CDR3 protein. The repertoire holds 350,000 to 450,000 distinct CDR3 sequences, with around 11% as singletons. The V and J ends lost 2 bases and 0 bases respectively, with 13 bases between them. Germline V CDR1 and CDR2: MNHNS, SASEGT. The CDR3 contains 16 residues. The time point is: newly diagnosed GD, antithyroid drugs for less than 3 months. PBMC RNA was the source of the TCR library. These sequences were also reported in another study, on T cells in Graves' hyperthyroidism and ophthalmopathy. That work adds: Hyperthyroidism patients were newly diagnosed, had disease duration under 2 months, and were aged 18 to 65 years.

This receptor was identified in a woman aged 18-35 years with Graves disease. The sequencing used peripheral blood mononuclear cells (PBMCs), collected at new diagnosis, from a patient treated with antithyroid drugs. The chain is built from TRBV6-1 and TRBJ1-1; D not resolved. The CDR3 nucleotides read TGTGCCAGCAGTGAACCCCCTGGGCGGGTGAACACTGAAGCTTTCTTT. As protein: CASSEPPGRVNTEAFF.